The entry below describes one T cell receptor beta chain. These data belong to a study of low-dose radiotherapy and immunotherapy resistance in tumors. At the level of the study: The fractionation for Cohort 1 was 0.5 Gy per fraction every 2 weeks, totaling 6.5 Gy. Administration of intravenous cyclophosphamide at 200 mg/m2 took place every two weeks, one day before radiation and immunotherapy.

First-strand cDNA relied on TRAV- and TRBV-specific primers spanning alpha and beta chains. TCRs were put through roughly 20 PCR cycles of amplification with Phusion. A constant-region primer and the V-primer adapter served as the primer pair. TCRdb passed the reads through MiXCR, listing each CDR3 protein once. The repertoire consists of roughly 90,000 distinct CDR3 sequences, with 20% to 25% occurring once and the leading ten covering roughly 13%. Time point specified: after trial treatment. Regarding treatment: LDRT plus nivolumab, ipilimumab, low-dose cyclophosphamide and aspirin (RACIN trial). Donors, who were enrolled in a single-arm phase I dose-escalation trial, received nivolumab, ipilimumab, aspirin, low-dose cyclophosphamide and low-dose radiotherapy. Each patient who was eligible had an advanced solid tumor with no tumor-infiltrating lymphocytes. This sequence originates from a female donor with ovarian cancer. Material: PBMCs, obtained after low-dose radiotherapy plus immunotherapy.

Here the CDR3 reads CASSLGGAAEAFF. CDR3 sequence (DNA): TGTGCCAGCAGCTTAGGAGGGGCTGCTGAAGCTTTCTTT. The genes are TRBV7-9 and TRBJ1-1, with D possibly matching TRBD1 (5 bases). From germline, CDR1 is SEHNR and CDR2 FQNEAQ (reference sequence). The ends were cut back, 1 base at V and 6 bases at J, with 9 bases in the middle. This CDR3 is 13 amino acids long.